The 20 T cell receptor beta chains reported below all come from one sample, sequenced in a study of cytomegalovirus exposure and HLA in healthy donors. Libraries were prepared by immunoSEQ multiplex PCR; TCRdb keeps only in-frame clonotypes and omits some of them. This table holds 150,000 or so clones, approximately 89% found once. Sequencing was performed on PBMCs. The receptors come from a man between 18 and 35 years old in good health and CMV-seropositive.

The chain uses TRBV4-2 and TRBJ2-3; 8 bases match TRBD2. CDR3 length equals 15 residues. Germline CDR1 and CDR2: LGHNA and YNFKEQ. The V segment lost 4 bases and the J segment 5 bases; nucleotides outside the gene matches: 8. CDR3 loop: CASSPKGSGKDTQYF. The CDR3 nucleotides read TGTGCCAGCAGCCCGAAAGGTAGCGGGAAAGATACGCAGTATTTT.

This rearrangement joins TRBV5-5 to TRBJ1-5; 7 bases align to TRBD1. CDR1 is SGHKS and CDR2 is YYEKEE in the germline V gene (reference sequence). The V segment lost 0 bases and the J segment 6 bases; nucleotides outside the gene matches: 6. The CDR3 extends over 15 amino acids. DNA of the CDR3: TGTGCCAGCAGCTTGGGACAGGGCTTCATTCAGCCCCAGCATTTT. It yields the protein CASSLGQGFIQPQHF.

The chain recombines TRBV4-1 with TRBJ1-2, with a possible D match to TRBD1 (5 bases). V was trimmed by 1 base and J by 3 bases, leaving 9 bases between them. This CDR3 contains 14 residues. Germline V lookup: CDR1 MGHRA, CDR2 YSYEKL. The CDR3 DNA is TGCGCCAGCAGCCAAGCGGGGGGGTACTATGGCTACACCTTC. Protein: CASSQAGGYYGYTF.

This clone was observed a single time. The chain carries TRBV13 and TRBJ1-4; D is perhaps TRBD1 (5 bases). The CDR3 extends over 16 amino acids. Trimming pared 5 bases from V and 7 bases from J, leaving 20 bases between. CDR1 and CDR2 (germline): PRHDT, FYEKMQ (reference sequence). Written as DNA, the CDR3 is TGTGCCAGCAGCCTCGGCCCCGGGGGTGGACTTGAAAAACTGTTTTTT. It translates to CASSLGPGGGLEKLFF.

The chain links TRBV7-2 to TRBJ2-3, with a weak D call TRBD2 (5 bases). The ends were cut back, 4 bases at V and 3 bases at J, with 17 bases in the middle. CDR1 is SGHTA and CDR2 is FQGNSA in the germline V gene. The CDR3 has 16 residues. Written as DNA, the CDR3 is TGTGCCAGCAGCTCCCCCCTAGGTGGGAGAACAGATACGCAGTATTTT. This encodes CASSSPLGGRTDTQYF.

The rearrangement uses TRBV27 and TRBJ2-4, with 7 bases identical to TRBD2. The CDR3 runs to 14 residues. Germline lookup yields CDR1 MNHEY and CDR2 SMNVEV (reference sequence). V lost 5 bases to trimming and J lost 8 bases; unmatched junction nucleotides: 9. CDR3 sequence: CASSLRGSWDIQYF. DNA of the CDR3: TGTGCCAGCAGTCTCCGCGGGAGTTGGGACATTCAGTACTTC.

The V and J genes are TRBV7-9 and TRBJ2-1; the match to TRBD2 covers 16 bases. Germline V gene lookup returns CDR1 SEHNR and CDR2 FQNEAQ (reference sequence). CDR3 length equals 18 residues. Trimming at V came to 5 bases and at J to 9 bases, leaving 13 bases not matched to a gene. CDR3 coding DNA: TGTGCCAGCAGCCCCGGGACTAGCGGGAGGGTCGACACGAGTGAGCAGTTCTTC. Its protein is CASSPGTSGRVDTSEQFF.

CDR3 region: CASSLGTGTGYEQYF. The CDR3 region has the DNA TGTGCCAGCAGCTTGGGTACCGGGACAGGTTACGAGCAGTACTTC. V is TRBV5-4 and J is TRBJ2-7, with TRBD1 matching 8 bases. J gave up 4 bases and V 0 bases, and 6 bases lay outside the gene matches. The germline CDR1 and CDR2 sequences are SGHNT and YYREEE (reference sequence). The CDR3 totals 15 residues.

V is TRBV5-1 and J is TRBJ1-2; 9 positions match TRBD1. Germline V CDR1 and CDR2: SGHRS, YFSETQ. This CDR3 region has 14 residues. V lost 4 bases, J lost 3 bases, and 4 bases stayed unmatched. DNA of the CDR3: TGCGCCAGCAGCCCTACAGGGGGCGACTATGGCTACACCTTC. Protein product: CASSPTGGDYGYTF.

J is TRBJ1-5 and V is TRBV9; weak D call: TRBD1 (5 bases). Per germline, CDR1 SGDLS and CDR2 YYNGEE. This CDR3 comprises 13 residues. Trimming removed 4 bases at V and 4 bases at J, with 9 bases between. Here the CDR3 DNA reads TGTGCCAGCAGCCAAGACAGTAATCAGCCCCAGCATTTT. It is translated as CASSQDSNQPQHF.

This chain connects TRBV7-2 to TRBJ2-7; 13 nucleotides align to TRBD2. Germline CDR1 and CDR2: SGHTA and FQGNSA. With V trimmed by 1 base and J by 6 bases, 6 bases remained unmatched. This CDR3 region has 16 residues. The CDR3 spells CASSLGGLAGTSEQYF. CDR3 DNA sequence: TGTGCCAGCAGCTTAGGGGGACTAGCGGGAACGTCCGAGCAGTACTTC.

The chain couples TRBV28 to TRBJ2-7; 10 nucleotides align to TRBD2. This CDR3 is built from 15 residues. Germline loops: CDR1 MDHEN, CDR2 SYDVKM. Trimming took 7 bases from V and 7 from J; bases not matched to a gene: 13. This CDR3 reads CASNGLLAGPWEQYF. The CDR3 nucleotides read TGTGCCAGCAACGGGTTACTAGCGGGGCCCTGGGAGCAGTACTTC.

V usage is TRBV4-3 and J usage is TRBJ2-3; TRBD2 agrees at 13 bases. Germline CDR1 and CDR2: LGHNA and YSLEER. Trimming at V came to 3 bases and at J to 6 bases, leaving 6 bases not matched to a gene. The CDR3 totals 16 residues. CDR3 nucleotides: TGCGCCAGCAGCCATGGACTAGCGGGGGCGGGTGATACGCAGTATTTT. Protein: CASSHGLAGAGDTQYF.

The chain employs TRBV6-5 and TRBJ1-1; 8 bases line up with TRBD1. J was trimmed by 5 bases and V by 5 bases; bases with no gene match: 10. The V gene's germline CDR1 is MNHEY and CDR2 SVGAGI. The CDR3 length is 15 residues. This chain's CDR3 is CASSASQGARTEAFF. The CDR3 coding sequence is TGTGCCAGCAGTGCTTCCCAGGGGGCGAGGACTGAAGCTTTCTTT.

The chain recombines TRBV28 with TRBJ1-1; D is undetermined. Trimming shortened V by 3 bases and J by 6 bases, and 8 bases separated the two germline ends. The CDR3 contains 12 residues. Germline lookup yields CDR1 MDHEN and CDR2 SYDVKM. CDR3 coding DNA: TGTGCCAGCAGTTTGTTCTATTCTGAAGCTTTCTTT. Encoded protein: CASSLFYSEAFF.

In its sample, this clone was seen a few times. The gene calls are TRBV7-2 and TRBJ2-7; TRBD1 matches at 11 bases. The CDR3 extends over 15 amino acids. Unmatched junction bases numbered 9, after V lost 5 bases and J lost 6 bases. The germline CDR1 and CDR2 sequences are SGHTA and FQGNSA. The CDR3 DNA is TGTGCCAGCAGCCAACAAGGGGGACAGGGGGGCGAGCAGTACTTC. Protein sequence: CASSQQGGQGGEQYF.

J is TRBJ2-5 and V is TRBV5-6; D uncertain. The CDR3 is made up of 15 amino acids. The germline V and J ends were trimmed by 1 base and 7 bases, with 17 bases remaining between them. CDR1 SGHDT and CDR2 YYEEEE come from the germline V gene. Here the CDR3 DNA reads TGTGCCAGCAGCTTGCTTAGGTCAGCCCTAGGGACCCAGTACTTC. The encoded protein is CASSLLRSALGTQYF. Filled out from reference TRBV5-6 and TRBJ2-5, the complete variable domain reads DAGVTQSPTHLIKTRGQQVTLRCSPKSGHDTVSWYQQALGQGPQFIFQYYEEEERQRGNFPDRFSGHQFPNYSSELNVNALLLGDSALYLCASSLLRSALGTQYFGPGTRLLVL.

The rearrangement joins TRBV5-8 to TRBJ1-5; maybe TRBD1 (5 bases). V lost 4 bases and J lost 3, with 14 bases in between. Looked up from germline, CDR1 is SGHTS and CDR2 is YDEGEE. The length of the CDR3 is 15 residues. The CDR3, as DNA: TGTGCCAGCAGCCAGATCGACAGCCCCAATCAGCCCCAGCATTTT. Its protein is CASSQIDSPNQPQHF.

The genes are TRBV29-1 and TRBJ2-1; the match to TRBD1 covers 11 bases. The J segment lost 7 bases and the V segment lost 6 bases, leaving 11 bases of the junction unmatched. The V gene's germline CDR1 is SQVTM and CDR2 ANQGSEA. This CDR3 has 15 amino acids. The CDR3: CSVMRGTGGWNEQFF. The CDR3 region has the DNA TGCAGCGTCATGAGGGGGACAGGGGGTTGGAATGAGCAGTTCTTC.

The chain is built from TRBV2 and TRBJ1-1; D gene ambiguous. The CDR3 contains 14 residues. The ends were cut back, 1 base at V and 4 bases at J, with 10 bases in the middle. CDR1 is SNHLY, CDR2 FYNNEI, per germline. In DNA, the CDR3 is TGTGCCAGCAGTGAAGACCTCCGGGGCACTGAAGCTTTCTTT. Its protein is CASSEDLRGTEAFF.